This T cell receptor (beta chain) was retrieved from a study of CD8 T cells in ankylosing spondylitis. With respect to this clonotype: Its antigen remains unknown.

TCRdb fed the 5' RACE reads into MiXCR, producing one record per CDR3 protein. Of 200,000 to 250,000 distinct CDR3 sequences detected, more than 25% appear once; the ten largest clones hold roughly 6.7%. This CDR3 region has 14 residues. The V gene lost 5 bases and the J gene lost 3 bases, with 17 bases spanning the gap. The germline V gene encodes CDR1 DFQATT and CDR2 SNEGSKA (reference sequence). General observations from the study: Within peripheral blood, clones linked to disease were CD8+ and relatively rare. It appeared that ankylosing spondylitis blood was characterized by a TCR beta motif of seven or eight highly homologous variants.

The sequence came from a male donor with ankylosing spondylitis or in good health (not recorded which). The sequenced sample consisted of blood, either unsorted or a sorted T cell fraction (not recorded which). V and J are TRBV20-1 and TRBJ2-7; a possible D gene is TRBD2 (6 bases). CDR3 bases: TGCAGTGCTGGGGCAGGCGGGAAAGACTACGAGCAGTACTTC. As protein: CSAGAGGKDYEQYF.